In its sample, the clone carrying this T cell receptor beta chain was seen many times. The antigen is unknown. Noted time point: persistent/refractory GD, antithyroid drugs over 5 years with positive TRAb. After RNA was extracted from PBMCs, the TCR library was made from it. This sample was included in a study of regulatory T cells in long-lasting Graves disease. CDR3 size: 18 residues. From germline, CDR1 is SNHLY and CDR2 FYNNEI. Trimming cost V 7 bases and J 7 bases; bases outside gene matches: 17. Arm-PCR of CDR3 regions and iRepertoire HTBI primers were the basis on which TCR beta libraries were built. TCRdb re-analysed the multiplex PCR reads in MiXCR, keeping a single row per CDR3 protein. The data contain about 660,000 distinct CDR3 sequences, around 30% of them singletons. Findings and caveats of the study: Patients with persistent disease showed a bias toward TRBV28, TRBJ1-2 and TRBJ2-5. TCR diversity was lower in persistent Graves' patients (versus newly diagnosed ones).

Sample: peripheral blood mononuclear cells (PBMCs), taken when the disease was refractory, from a patient treated with antithyroid drugs. The receptor was derived from a female donor with Graves disease. The chain employs TRBV2 and TRBJ2-2; TRBD2 agrees at 11 bases. CDR3: CASIGPTLLAGVLGELFF. The CDR3, as DNA: TGTGCCAGCATCGGCCCTACCCTACTAGCGGGAGTGCTCGGGGAGCTGTTTTTT.